These 10 T cell receptor beta chains were sequenced from one sample in a study of PD-1 blockade in classical Hodgkin lymphoma. Method: immunoSEQ multiplex PCR; TCRdb's copy keeps in-frame clones and lacks some. The sample consists of about 22,000 clones, approximately 69% of them appearing once. Every patient had relapsed following autologous stem cell transplantation, and cohorts differed in brentuximab vedotin exposure. The sequencing used peripheral blood mononuclear cells (PBMCs), collected at baseline. The receptor source for this set is a human donor with classical Hodgkin lymphoma.

CDR3 region: CASAPGGELGGYTF. DNA for the CDR3: TGTGCCAGCGCCCCTGGGGGGGAACTTGGTGGCTACACCTTC. This rearrangement joins TRBV5-4 to TRBJ1-2; D might be TRBD1 (5 bases). Germline CDR1 reads SGHNT; CDR2 reads YYREEE (reference sequence). This CDR3 comprises 14 residues. V lost 7 bases and J lost 7, with 20 bases in between.

The rearrangement links TRBV28 to TRBJ1-2; perhaps TRBD1 as D (6 bases). The CDR3 is 19 amino acids. Germline V gives CDR1 MDHEN, CDR2 SYDVKM. V lost 1 base and J lost 2, with 23 bases in between. The DNA of the CDR3 is TGTGCCAGCAGTTTATCGGTCGGGGGGGGCGTGAGGGACAACTATGGCTACACCTTC. It encodes CASSLSVGGGVRDNYGYTF.

The chain uses TRBV12-5 and TRBJ2-3; 14 bases are a match to TRBD2. The CDR3 contains 23 residues. Trimming at V came to 0 bases and at J to 1 base, leaving 18 bases not matched to a gene. Germline values: CDR1 LGHNT, CDR2 FRNRAP. The CDR3 DNA reads TGTGCTAGTGGTTTGGTACGCGCCTTGACTAGCGGGGGGGCAATTGATCGCACAGATACGCAGTATTTT. Its translation is CASGLVRALTSGGAIDRTDTQYF.

This clone was counted a few times. The gene calls are TRBV7-6 and TRBJ2-3; D not resolved. Germline V gene lookup returns CDR1 SGHVS and CDR2 FNYEAQ. The CDR3 contains 16 residues. The germline V and J ends were trimmed by 1 base and 0 bases, with 11 bases remaining between them. CDR3 in amino acids: CASSLVFGDSTDTQYF. The CDR3 DNA reads TGTGCCAGCAGCTTAGTTTTTGGGGATAGCACAGATACGCAGTATTTT.

J is TRBJ2-3 and V is TRBV5-1; TRBD1 might be the D (5 bases). CDR3 length: 16 amino acids. V dropped 4 bases and J dropped 0 bases, with 15 bases sitting between them. CDR1 and CDR2 (germline): SGHRS, YFSETQ. CDR3 nucleotide sequence: TGCGCCAGCAGCCCCACTCCCGCAGGGAGCACAGATACGCAGTATTTT. Its protein is CASSPTPAGSTDTQYF.

This clone was picked up a small number of times. In nucleotides, the CDR3 is TGCGCCAGCAGCTTGTGGGGTGCTAATTCACCCCTCCACTTT. It encodes CASSLWGANSPLHF. The chain employs TRBV5-1 and TRBJ1-6; D remains unclear. The CDR3 sequence is 14 residues long. Germline V gives CDR1 SGHRS, CDR2 YFSETQ. V gave up 1 base and J gave up 6 bases, with 8 bases separating them.

The chain joins TRBV27 to TRBJ1-1; D remains unclear. The V end lost 4 bases, the J end lost 1 base, and 1 base lay between the germline ends. Germline-derived CDR1 and CDR2 are MNHEY and SMNVEV (reference sequence). This CDR3 spans 11 amino acids. The DNA for the CDR3 is TGTGCCAGCAGTTCGAACACTGAAGCTTTCTTT. As protein: CASSSNTEAFF.

The chain is built from TRBV5-4 and TRBJ2-3; perhaps TRBD2 as D (5 bases). From germline, CDR1 is SGHNT and CDR2 YYREEE (reference sequence). V was trimmed by 4 bases and J by 4 bases, leaving 7 bases between them. This CDR3 contains 12 residues. The DNA of the CDR3 is TGTGCCAGCAGCCTGGAGGCAGATACGCAGTATTTT. It specifies CASSLEADTQYF.

CDR3 region: CASRLRDNSNQPQHF. CDR3 in DNA: TGTGCCAGCAGACTCCGGGACAATAGCAATCAGCCCCAGCATTTT. The genes are TRBV2 and TRBJ1-5; a weak D match, TRBD1 (6 bases). The ends were cut back, 6 bases at V and 0 bases at J, with 12 bases in the middle. Germline-derived CDR1 and CDR2 are SNHLY and FYNNEI. The CDR3 sequence is 15 residues long.

V usage is TRBV13 and J usage is TRBJ2-1; D is unclear. V lost 4 bases to trimming and J lost 0 bases, with 4 bases between them. The CDR3 is 13 residues long. Germline-derived CDR1 and CDR2 are PRHDT and FYEKMQ (reference sequence). The CDR3 is CASSWSSYNEQFF. The CDR3 coding sequence is TGTGCCAGCAGCTGGAGCTCCTACAATGAGCAGTTCTTC.